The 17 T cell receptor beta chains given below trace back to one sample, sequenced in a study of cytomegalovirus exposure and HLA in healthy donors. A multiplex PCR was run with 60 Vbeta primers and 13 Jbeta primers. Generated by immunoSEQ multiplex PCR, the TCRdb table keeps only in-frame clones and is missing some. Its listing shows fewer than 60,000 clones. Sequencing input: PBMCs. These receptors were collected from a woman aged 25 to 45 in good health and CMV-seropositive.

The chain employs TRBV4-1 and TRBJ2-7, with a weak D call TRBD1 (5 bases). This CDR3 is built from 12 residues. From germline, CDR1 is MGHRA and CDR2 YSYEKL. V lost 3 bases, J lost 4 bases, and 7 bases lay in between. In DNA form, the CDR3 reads TGCGCCAGCAGCCATCCAGGGTACGAGCAGTACTTC. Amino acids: CASSHPGYEQYF.

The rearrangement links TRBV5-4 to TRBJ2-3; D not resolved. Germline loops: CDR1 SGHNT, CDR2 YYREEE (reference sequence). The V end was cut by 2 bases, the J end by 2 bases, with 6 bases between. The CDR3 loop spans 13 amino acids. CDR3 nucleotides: TGTGCCAGCAGCTTTCGTTACACAGATACGCAGTATTTT. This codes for CASSFRYTDTQYF.

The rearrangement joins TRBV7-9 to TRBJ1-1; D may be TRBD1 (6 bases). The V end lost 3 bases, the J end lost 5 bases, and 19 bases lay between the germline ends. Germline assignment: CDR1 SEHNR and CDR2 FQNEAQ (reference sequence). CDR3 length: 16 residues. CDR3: CASSFPRGGAITEAFF. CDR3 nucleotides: TGTGCCAGCAGCTTCCCCAGGGGAGGGGCGATAACTGAAGCTTTCTTT.

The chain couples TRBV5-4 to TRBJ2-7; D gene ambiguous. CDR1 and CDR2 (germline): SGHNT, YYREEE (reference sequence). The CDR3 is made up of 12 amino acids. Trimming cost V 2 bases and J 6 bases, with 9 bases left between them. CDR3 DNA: TGTGCCAGCAGCTTCACCGCTACCGAGCAGTACTTC. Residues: CASSFTATEQYF. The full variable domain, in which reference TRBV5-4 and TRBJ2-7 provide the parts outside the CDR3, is ETGVTQSPTHLIKTRGQQVTLRCSSQSGHNTVSWYQQALGQGPQFIFQYYREEENGRGNFPPRFSGLQFPNYSSELNVNALELDDSALYLCASSFTATEQYFGPGTRLTVT.

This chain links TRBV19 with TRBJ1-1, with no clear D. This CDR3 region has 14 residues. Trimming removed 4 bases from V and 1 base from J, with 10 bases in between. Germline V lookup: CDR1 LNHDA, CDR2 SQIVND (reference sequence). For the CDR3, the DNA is TGTGCCAGTAGTAACCCCGGGAGGAACACTGAAGCTTTCTTT. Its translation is CASSNPGRNTEAFF.

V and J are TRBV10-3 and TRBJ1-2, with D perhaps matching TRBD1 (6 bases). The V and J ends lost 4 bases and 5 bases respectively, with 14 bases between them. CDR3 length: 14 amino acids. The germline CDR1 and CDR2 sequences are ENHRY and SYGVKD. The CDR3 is CAISVGRGEYGYTF. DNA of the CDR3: TGTGCCATCAGTGTTGGCAGGGGAGAGTATGGCTACACCTTC.

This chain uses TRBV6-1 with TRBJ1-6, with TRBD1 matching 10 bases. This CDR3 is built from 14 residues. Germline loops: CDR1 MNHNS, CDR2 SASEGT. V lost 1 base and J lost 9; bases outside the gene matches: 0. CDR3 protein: CASSEGTGGSPLHF. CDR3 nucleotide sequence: TGTGCCAGCAGTGAAGGGACAGGGGGTTCACCCCTCCACTTT.

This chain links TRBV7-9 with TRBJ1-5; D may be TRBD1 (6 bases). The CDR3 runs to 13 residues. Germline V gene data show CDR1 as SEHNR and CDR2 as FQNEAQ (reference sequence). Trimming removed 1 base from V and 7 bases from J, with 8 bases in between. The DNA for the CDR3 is TGTGCCAGCAGCTTAGACAGGGCACAGCCCCAGCATTTT. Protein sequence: CASSLDRAQPQHF.

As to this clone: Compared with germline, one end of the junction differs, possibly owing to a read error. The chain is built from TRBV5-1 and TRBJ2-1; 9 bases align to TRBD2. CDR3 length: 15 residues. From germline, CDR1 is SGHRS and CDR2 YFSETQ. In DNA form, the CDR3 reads TGCGCCAGCAGCTTGTCTAGCGGGGCCCAGAATGGGCAGTTCTTC. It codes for CASSLSSGAQNGQFF. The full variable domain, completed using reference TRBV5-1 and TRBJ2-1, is KAGVTQTPRYLIKTRGQQVTLSCSPISGHRSVSWYQQTPGQGLQFLFEYFSETQRNKGNFPGRFSGRQFSNSRSEMNVSTLELGDSALYLCASSLSSGAQNGQFFGPGTRLTVL.

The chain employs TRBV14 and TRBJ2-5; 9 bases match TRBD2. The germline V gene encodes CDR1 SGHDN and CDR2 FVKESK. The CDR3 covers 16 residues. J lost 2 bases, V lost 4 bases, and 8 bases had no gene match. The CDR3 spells CASSPFSGSRQETQYF. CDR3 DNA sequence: TGTGCCAGCAGCCCGTTTAGCGGGAGCAGGCAAGAGACCCAGTACTTC.

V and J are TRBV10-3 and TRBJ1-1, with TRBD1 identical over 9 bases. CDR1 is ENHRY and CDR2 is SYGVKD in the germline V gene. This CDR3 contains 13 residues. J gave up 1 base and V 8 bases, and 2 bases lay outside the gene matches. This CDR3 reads CAIGQGTNTEAFF. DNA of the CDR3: TGTGCCATCGGACAGGGGACGAACACTGAAGCTTTCTTT.

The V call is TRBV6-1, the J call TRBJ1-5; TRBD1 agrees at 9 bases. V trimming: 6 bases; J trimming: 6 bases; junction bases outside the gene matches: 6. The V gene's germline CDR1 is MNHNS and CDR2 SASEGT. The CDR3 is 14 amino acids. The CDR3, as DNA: TGTGCCAGCAGACAGGGGGCCGCTGGTCAGCCCCAGCATTTT. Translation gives CASRQGAAGQPQHF.

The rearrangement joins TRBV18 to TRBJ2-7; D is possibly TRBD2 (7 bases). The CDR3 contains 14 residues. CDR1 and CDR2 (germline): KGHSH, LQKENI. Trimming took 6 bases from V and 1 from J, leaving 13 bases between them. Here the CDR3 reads CASSTGGLSYEQYF. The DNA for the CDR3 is TGTGCCAGCTCCACCGGGGGGCTGTCCTACGAGCAGTACTTC.

DNA of the CDR3: TGCGCCAGCAGCCACCGGACAGGTTCCGGGGAGCTGTTTTTT. This codes for CASSHRTGSGELFF. The V and J genes are TRBV4-1 and TRBJ2-2; 7 bases line up with TRBD1. Germline lookup yields CDR1 MGHRA and CDR2 YSYEKL. Unmatched junction bases numbered 4, after V lost 3 bases and J lost 6 bases. The CDR3 totals 14 residues.

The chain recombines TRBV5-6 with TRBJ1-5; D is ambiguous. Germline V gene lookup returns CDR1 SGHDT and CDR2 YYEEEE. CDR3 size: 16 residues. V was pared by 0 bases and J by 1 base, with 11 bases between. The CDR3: CASSLASQRSNQPQHF. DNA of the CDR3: TGTGCCAGCAGCTTGGCCTCCCAGCGAAGCAATCAGCCCCAGCATTTT.

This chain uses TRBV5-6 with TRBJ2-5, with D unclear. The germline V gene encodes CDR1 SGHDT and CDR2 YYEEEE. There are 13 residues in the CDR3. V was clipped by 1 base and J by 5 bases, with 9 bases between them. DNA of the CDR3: TGTGCCAGCAGCTTGCCGGGTGGGGAGACCCAGTACTTC. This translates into CASSLPGGETQYF. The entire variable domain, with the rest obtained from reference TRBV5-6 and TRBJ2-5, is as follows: DAGVTQSPTHLIKTRGQQVTLRCSPKSGHDTVSWYQQALGQGPQFIFQYYEEEERQRGNFPDRFSGHQFPNYSSELNVNALLLGDSALYLCASSLPGGETQYFGPGTRLLVL.

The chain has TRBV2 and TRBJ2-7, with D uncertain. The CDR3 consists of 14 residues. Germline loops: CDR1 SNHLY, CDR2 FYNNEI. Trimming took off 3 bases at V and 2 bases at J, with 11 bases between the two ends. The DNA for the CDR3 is TGTGCCAGCAGTGATCTCACTCCCCCCTACGAGCAGTACTTC. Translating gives CASSDLTPPYEQYF.